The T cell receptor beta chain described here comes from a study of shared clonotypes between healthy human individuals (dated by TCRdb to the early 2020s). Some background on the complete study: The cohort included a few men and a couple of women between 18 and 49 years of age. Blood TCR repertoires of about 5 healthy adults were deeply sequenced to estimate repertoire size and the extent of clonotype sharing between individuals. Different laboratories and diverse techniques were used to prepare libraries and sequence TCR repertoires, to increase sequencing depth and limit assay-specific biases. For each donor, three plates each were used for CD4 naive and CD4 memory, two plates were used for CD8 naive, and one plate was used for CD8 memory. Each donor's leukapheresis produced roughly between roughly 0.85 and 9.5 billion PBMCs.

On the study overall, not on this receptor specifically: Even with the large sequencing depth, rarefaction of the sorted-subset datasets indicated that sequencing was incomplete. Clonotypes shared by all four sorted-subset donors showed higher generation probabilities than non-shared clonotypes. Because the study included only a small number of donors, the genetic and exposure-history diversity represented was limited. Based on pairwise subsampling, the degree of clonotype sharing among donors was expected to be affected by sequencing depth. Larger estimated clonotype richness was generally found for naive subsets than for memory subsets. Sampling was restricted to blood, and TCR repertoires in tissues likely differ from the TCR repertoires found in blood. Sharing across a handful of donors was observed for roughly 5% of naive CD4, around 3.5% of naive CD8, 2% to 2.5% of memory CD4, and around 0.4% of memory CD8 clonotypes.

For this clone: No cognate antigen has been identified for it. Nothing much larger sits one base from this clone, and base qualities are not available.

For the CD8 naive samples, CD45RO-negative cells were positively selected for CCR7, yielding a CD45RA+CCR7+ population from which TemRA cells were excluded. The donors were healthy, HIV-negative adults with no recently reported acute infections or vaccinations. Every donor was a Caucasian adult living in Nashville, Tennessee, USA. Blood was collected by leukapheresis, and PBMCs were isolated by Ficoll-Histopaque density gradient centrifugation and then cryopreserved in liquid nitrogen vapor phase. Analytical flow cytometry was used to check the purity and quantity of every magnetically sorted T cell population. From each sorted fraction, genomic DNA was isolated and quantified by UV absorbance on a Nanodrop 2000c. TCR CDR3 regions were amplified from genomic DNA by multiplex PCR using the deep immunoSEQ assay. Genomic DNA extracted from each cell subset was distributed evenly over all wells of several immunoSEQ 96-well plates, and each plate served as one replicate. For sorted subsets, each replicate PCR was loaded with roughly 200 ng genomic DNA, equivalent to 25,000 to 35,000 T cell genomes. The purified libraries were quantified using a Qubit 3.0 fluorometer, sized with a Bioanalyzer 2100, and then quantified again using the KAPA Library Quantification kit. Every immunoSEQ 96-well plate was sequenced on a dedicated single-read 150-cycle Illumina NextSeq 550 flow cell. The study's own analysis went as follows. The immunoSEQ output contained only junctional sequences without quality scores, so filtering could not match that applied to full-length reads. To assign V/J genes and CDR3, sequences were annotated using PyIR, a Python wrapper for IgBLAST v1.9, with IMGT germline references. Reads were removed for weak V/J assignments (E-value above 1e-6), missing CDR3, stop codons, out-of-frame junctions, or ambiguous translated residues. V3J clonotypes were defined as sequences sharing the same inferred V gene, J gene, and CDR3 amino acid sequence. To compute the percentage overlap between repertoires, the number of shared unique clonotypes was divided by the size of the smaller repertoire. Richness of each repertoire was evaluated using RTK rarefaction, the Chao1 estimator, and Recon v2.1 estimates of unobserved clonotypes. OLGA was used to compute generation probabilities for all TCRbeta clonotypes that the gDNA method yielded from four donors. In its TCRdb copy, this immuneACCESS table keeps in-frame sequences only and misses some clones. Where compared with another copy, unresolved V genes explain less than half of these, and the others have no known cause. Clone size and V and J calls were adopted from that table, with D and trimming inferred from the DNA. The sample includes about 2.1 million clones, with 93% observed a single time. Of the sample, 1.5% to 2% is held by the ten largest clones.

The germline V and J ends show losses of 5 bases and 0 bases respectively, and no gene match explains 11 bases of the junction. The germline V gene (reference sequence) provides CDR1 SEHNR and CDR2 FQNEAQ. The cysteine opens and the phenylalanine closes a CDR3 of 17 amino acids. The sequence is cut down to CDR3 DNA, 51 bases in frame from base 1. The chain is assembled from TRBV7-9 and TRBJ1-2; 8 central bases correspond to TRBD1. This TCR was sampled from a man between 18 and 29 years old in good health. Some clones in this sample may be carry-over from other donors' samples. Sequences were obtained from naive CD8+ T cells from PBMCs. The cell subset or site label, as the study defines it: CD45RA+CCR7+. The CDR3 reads CASSPRADRASNYGYTF. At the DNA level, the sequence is TGTGCCAGCAGCCCCCGGGCGGACAGGGCGTCTAACTATGGCTACACCTTC.